The following is a T cell receptor (beta chain) sequence with its context. This entry is derived from a study of blood T cell repertoires in COVID-19. The V gene end was trimmed by 6 bases and the J gene end by 4 bases; junction bases not matched to a gene: 8. The CDR3 covers 15 residues. CDR1 ENHRY and CDR2 SYGVKD come from the germline V gene. The method was immunoSEQ multiplex PCR; TCRdb's version includes in-frame clones alone and lacks a portion of them. The repertoire has over 250,000 clones, approximately 88% of them found once; the top ten carry roughly 10%. The rearrangement joins TRBV10-3 to TRBJ2-5, with TRBD2 identical over 10 bases. The sequenced sample consisted of peripheral blood. The TCR comes from a woman between 65 and 79 years old with COVID-19, enrolled during active disease. CDR3 bases: TGTGCCATCAGAAATAGCGGGAGGCCGGGAGAGACCCAGTACTTC. Translating it yields CAIRNSGRPGETQYF.